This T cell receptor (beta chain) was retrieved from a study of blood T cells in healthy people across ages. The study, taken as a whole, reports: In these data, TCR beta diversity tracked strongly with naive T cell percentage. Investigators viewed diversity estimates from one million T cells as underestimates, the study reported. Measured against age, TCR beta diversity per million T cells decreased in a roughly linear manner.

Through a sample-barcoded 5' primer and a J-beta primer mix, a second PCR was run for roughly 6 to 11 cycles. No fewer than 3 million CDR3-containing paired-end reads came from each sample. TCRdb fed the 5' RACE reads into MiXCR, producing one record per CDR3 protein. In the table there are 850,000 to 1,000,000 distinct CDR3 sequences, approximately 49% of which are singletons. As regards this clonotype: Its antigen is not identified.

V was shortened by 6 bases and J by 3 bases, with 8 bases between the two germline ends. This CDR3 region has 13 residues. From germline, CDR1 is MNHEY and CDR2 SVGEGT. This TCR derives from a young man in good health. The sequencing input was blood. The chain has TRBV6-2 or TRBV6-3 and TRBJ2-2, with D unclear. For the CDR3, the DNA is TGTGCCAGCAGCACACGTTACACCGGGGAGCTGTTTTTT. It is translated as CASSTRYTGELFF.